What follows describes a single T cell receptor beta chain. The authors' processing: Nucleated cell counts were estimated from reference gene primer amplification. Clones were sequenced by immunoSEQ multiplex PCR, and TCRdb holds only the in-frame ones, with some missing. The DNA gave D and trimming, while V, J and clone size come from that table. This table has approximately 280,000 clones, 75% to 90% appearing once. These data originate in a study of blood T cell repertoires in COVID-19. Study in general: The samples span acute and convalescent COVID-19 from the United States, Italy and Spain. The cDNA or gDNA used as material had been derived from T cells, B-cell-depleted T cells, or PBMCs.

Germline V gene sequence: CDR1 SGDLS, CDR2 YYNGEE. This CDR3 has 14 residues. The V segment lost 4 bases and the J segment 4 bases; nucleotides outside the gene matches: 5. The TCR was taken from a man aged 35-49 years with acute or convalescent COVID-19. Sequences were obtained from peripheral blood. The chain carries TRBV9 and TRBJ1-5; 7 bases align to TRBD1. The CDR3 reads CASSPGTENQPQHF. Here the CDR3 DNA reads TGTGCCAGCAGCCCCGGGACAGAAAATCAGCCCCAGCATTTT. The whole variable domain, remainder taken from reference TRBV9 and TRBJ1-5, is DSGVTQTPKHLITATGQRVTLRCSPRSGDLSVYWYQQSLDQGLQFLIQYYNGEERAKGNILERFSAQQFPDLHSELNLSSLELGDSALYFCASSPGTENQPQHFGDGTRLSIL.